Below, 9 T cell receptor beta chains from the same sample are listed, as sequenced in a study of blood T cell repertoires in COVID-19. Measured with immunoSEQ multiplex PCR; TCRdb has only the in-frame clones, and not every one. The sample records around 320,000 clones, approximately 90% being singletons. Specimen: PBMCs or T cells enriched from blood (not recorded which). The receptors stem from a woman aged 30 to 39 who had been exposed to COVID-19.

This clone came up once. This rearrangement joins TRBV27 to TRBJ2-7; 8 bases agree with TRBD2. CDR3 length: 16 amino acids. Germline V lookup: CDR1 MNHEY, CDR2 SMNVEV (reference sequence). V lost 0 bases, J lost 3 bases, and 7 bases stayed unmatched. CDR3 sequence (DNA): TGTGCCAGCAGTTTATCGAGCGGCCTAGCGGGCTACGAGCAGTACTTC. It is translated as CASSLSSGLAGYEQYF.

The chain uses TRBV14 and TRBJ1-1; D possibly corresponds to TRBD1 (5 bases). Trimming cost V 2 bases and J 7 bases, with 11 bases left between them. The germline V gene encodes CDR1 SGHDN and CDR2 FVKESK. CDR3 length: 13 amino acids. The CDR3 DNA sequence: TGTGCCAGCAGCCAATATGGGGCGGTTGAAGCTTTCTTT. Encoded protein: CASSQYGAVEAFF.

The chain uses TRBV24-1 and TRBJ2-1; 8 positions match TRBD2. Trimming removed 9 bases from V and 5 bases from J; junction bases left unmatched: 2. The CDR3 contains 12 residues. Germline CDR1 is KGHDR and CDR2 is SFDVKD. The CDR3 coding sequence is TGTGCCACCGCGGGGGGCCACAATGAGCAGTTCTTC. This translates into CATAGGHNEQFF.

The chain carries TRBV6-6 and TRBJ1-1, with TRBD1 matching over 8 bases. Germline V gene data show CDR1 as MNHNY and CDR2 as SVGAGI (reference sequence). This CDR3 is 15 amino acids long. The V and J ends lost 4 bases and 5 bases, in that order; junction bases with no gene match: 9. The CDR3 protein is CASSWTGMGETEAFF. DNA of the CDR3: TGTGCCAGCAGTTGGACAGGGATGGGGGAAACTGAAGCTTTCTTT.

V and J are TRBV5-4 and TRBJ1-2; 8 nucleotides match TRBD1. V was pared by 4 bases and J by 4 bases, with 9 bases of the junction left unmatched. The length of the CDR3 is 15 residues. Germline V gives CDR1 SGHNT, CDR2 YYREEE (reference sequence). The CDR3 region is CASSLDRGAGYGYTF. In DNA form, the CDR3 reads TGTGCCAGCAGCCTCGACAGGGGCGCGGGCTATGGCTACACCTTC.

The chain employs TRBV30 and TRBJ2-5, with a tentative D call TRBD1 (5 bases). V was cut by 0 bases and J by 2 bases, with 13 bases left in between. This CDR3 spans 15 amino acids. The V gene's germline CDR1 is GTSNPN and CDR2 SVGIG (reference sequence). The chain's CDR3 is CAWSVYAGIQETQYF. As DNA, the CDR3 is TGTGCCTGGAGTGTATATGCAGGGATTCAAGAGACCCAGTACTTC.

The count of this clone is one. J is TRBJ2-4 and V is TRBV24-1; D is uncertain. V was pared by 1 base and J by 6 bases, with 6 bases between. This CDR3 region has 13 residues. Germline CDR1 and CDR2: KGHDR and SFDVKD. The CDR3 protein is CATSDFSGNIQYF. The CDR3, as DNA: TGTGCCACCAGTGATTTCTCCGGAAACATTCAGTACTTC.

This chain connects TRBV1 to TRBJ2-7; the DNA was not compared with TRBD1, the D call given in the table. TRBV1 is reported as a pseudogene. The CDR3 extends over 15 amino acids. This CDR3 reads CTSSQSPDSTYEQYF. The CDR3 DNA is TGCACCAGCAGCCAAAGCCCGGACAGTACCTACGAGCAGTACTTC.

The genes are TRBV11-2 and TRBJ2-2; D might be TRBD1 (6 bases). CDR1 and CDR2 from the germline V gene are SGHAT and FQNNGV. CDR3 size: 15 residues. The ends were cut back, 7 bases at V and 4 bases at J, with 16 bases in the middle. For the CDR3, the DNA is TGTGCCAGCACGCAACGGGGCAGGGGCACCGGGGAGCTGTTTTTT. This sequence encodes CASTQRGRGTGELFF.